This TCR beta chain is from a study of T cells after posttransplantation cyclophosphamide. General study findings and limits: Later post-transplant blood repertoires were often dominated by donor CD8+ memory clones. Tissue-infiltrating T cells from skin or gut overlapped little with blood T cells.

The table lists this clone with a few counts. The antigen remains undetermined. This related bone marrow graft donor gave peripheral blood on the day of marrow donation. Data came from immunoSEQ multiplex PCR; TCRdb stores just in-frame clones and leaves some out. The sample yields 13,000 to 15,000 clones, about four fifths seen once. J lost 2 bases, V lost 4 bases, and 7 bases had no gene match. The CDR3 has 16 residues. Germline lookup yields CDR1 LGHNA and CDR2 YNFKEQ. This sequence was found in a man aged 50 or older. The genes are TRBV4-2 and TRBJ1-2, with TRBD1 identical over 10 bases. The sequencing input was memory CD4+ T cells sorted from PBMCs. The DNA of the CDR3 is TGTGCCAGCAGCCCTGAACCGGGACAGGGGAACTATGGCTACACCTTC. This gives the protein CASSPEPGQGNYGYTF.